The 3 T cell receptor beta chains presented below share a single source sample, sequenced in a study of molecular identifiers for immune sequencing clone quantification. TCRdb reanalysed the PCR reads using MiXCR and keeps one entry per CDR3 protein. Of tens of thousands of distinct CDR3 sequences in the sample, under 20% were seen once. The sample taken for sequencing was naive CD8+ T cells from blood, with Jurkat cell RNA spiked in. Subset given: FACS-sorted CD8+CD4-CCR7+CD45RA+ naive T cells. The receptor set was obtained from a human donor in good health. Some libraries in this study had Jurkat cell RNA spiked in.

This clonotype is medium-sized (0.01 to 0.1%) in the sample. V and J are TRBV5-1 and TRBJ2-1, with 10 bases aligning to TRBD1. CDR3 size: 16 residues. Germline CDR1 reads SGHRS; CDR2 reads YFSETQ. The trim removed 1 base at V and 2 bases at J, leaving 3 bases unmatched. The chain's CDR3 is CASSLSGTGAYNEQFF. In DNA form, the CDR3 reads TGCGCCAGCAGCTTGTCCGGGACAGGGGCCTACAATGAGCAGTTCTTC.

Ten or more counts support this clonotype. The V gene is TRBV19, the J gene TRBJ2-1; TRBD1 might be the D (5 bases). CDR3 length equals 15 residues. Germline V CDR1 and CDR2: LNHDA, SQIVND (reference sequence). With 3 bases removed from V and 4 bases from J, the gap between germline ends came to 13 bases. In DNA, the CDR3 is TGTGCCAGTAGTATTCGTGGGGCAGGGTACAATGAGCAGTTCTTC. This encodes CASSIRGAGYNEQFF.

V and J are TRBV6-2 or TRBV6-3 and TRBJ2-7; 10 positions agree with TRBD2. CDR1 and CDR2 (germline): MNHEY, SVGEGT. J was trimmed by 0 bases and V by 2 bases; bases with no gene match: 7. This CDR3 is 17 amino acids long. CDR3 sequence reads: CASSYPRGLANSYEQYF. The DNA of the CDR3 is TGTGCCAGCAGTTACCCGCGGGGACTAGCGAACTCCTACGAGCAGTACTTC.